This T cell receptor (beta chain) was captured by sequencing in a study of molecular identifiers for immune sequencing clone quantification. In its sample, this clonotype was seen a few times. As previously described, bulk TCR libraries were made using listed TCR primers. TCRdb ran MiXCR on the PCR reads and lists one entry per CDR3 protein. The sample shows about 640,000 distinct CDR3 sequences, 15% to 20% of them seen only once. The TCR sequence derives from a human donor in good health. Some libraries in this study had Jurkat cell RNA spiked in. Sequences were obtained from naive CD8+ T cells from blood, with Jurkat cell RNA spiked in. Subset described: FACS-sorted CD8+CD4-CCR7+CD45RA+ naive T cells.

CDR3 amino acids: CASSLGGWASGGPLQRETQYF. CDR3 in DNA: TGTGCCAGCAGCTTAGGCGGTTGGGCTAGCGGGGGGCCCCTCCAAAGAGAGACCCAGTACTTC. This sequence joins TRBV11-2 and TRBJ2-5, with 11 bases matching TRBD2. This CDR3 comprises 21 residues. After removal of 1 base from V and 4 bases from J, the junction contained 20 bases not matched to a gene. Germline CDR1 and CDR2: SGHAT and FQNNGV.